Shown below are 22 T cell receptor beta chains from a single sample sequenced in a study of shared clonotypes between healthy human individuals. Naive CD8 populations comprised CD45RO-negative cells positively selected for CCR7, excluding terminally differentiated effector memory CD45RA+ cells. Assay: immunoSEQ multiplex PCR; the TCRdb copy retains only in-frame clones and omits some. The sample has under 1 million clones, around 96% seen once. Source material: naive CD8+ T cells sorted from blood. The receptors here all came from a man aged 25 to 45 in good health.

This clone has only one observation. V gene TRBV15 combines with J gene TRBJ1-1, with D unresolved. Germline V gene sequence: CDR1 LNHNV, CDR2 YYDKDF (reference sequence). V lost 0 bases to trimming and J lost 1 base, with 9 bases between them. The CDR3 covers 15 residues. CDR3 coding DNA: TGTGCCACCAGCAGAGAAAGAGAGGGGAACACTGAAGCTTTCTTT. It encodes CATSREREGNTEAFF.

J is TRBJ2-1 and V is TRBV2, with D possibly TRBD2 on 6 matching bases. The CDR3 is 14 residues long. Germline lookup yields CDR1 SNHLY and CDR2 FYNNEI. V was clipped by 6 bases and J by 0 bases, with 9 bases between them. CDR3 DNA sequence: TGTGCCAGCAGGGGGGGTTACTCCTACAATGAGCAGTTCTTC. Translating it yields CASRGGYSYNEQFF.

The chain has TRBV27 and TRBJ2-7, with TRBD2 matching over 13 bases. This CDR3 comprises 16 residues. The trim removed 2 bases at V and 2 bases at J, leaving 3 bases unmatched. The germline gives CDR1 MNHEY, CDR2 SMNVEV (reference sequence). The CDR3 region has the DNA TGTGCCAGCAGTTTAAGAGGGACTAGCGGGACCTACGAGCAGTACTTC. It is translated as CASSLRGTSGTYEQYF.

Turning to this clone: This sample includes further DNA sequences coding for the same CDR3. V usage is TRBV7-8 and J usage is TRBJ2-7; D is undetermined. Germline CDR1 is SGHVS and CDR2 is FQNEAQ. V shed 1 base and J shed 7 bases, with 8 bases lying between them. The CDR3 runs 12 residues. The CDR3 nucleotides are TGTGCCAGCAGCTTAGGGTGGGGTGAGCAGTACTTC. This translates into CASSLGWGEQYF. Supplemented by reference TRBV7-8 and TRBJ2-7, the full variable domain reads GAGVSQSPRYKVAKRGQDVALRCDPISGHVSLFWYQQALGQGPEFLTYFQNEAQLDKSGLPSDRFFAERPEGSVSTLKIQRTQQEDSAVYLCASSLGWGEQYFGPGTRLTVT.

This chain links TRBV19 with TRBJ1-4; D uncertain. The CDR3 covers 15 residues. With 5 bases removed from V and 0 bases from J, the gap between germline ends came to 10 bases. Germline-derived CDR1 and CDR2 are LNHDA and SQIVND (reference sequence). The chain's CDR3 is CASSYGAATNEKLFF. CDR3 bases: TGTGCCAGTAGTTACGGAGCCGCAACTAATGAAAAACTGTTTTTT.

J is TRBJ2-1 and V is TRBV9; D possibly uses TRBD1 or TRBD2 (6 bases each). This CDR3 region has 15 residues. The V end lost 0 bases, the J end lost 5 bases, and 12 bases lay between the germline ends. Germline-derived CDR1 and CDR2 are SGDLS and YYNGEE. The CDR3 loop reads CASSVGGGTNNEQFF. CDR3 DNA sequence: TGTGCCAGCAGCGTAGGTGGCGGGACAAACAATGAGCAGTTCTTC.

This sequence joins TRBV7-8 and TRBJ2-3; a possible D gene is TRBD1 (5 bases). This CDR3 spans 14 amino acids. Germline assignment: CDR1 SGHVS and CDR2 FQNEAQ. The V end was cut by 4 bases, the J end by 3 bases, with 11 bases between. The CDR3 spells CASSSKGWTDTQYF. The CDR3 bases are TGTGCCAGCAGCTCTAAGGGGTGGACAGATACGCAGTATTTT.

This chain links TRBV5-1 with TRBJ2-5; TRBD2 matches at 10 bases. Trimming took 0 bases from V and 3 from J; bases not matched to a gene: 5. CDR1 is SGHRS and CDR2 is YFSETQ in the germline V gene. The CDR3 spans 16 residues. Written as DNA, the CDR3 is TGCGCCAGCAGCTTGGTTTCTAGCGGGGGAAAAGAGACCCAGTACTTC. Translating gives CASSLVSSGGKETQYF.

The rearrangement links TRBV7-8 to TRBJ1-2; 7 nucleotides line up with TRBD1. The CDR3 is 14 residues long. Germline trimming cut 4 bases from V and 8 bases from J; bases unmatched to any gene: 10. Germline CDR1 and CDR2: SGHVS and FQNEAQ. The CDR3 protein is CASSSRTGPWGYTF. DNA of the CDR3: TGTGCCAGCAGCTCCCGGACAGGCCCCTGGGGCTACACCTTC.

This chain connects TRBV7-6 to TRBJ2-3; unclear D gene. Germline V lookup: CDR1 SGHVS, CDR2 FNYEAQ. The CDR3 covers 13 residues. V was cut by 1 base and J by 8 bases, with 10 bases left in between. CDR3 amino acids: CASSLGEDGTQYF. As DNA, the CDR3 is TGTGCCAGCAGCTTAGGAGAAGATGGTACGCAGTATTTT.

This chain joins TRBV9 and TRBJ2-3; 14 bases fit TRBD2. Germline lookup yields CDR1 SGDLS and CDR2 YYNGEE. The CDR3 runs to 16 residues. The trim removed 5 bases at V and 2 bases at J, leaving 4 bases unmatched. Here the CDR3 reads CASSAGLAGDTDTQYF. The CDR3 DNA reads as TGTGCCAGCAGTGCGGGACTAGCGGGAGACACAGATACGCAGTATTTT.

This rearrangement joins TRBV6-4 to TRBJ2-3; possibly TRBD2 for D (5 bases). The CDR3 is 16 residues long. Trimming took 8 bases from V and 0 from J, leaving 18 bases between them. Per germline, CDR1 MRHNA and CDR2 SNTAGT. The CDR3 sequence is CASARDSGSSTDTQYF. CDR3 DNA: TGTGCCAGCGCAAGGGATTCGGGGTCTAGCACAGATACGCAGTATTTT.

The J gene is TRBJ1-5, the V gene TRBV13; D is ambiguous. This CDR3 region has 16 residues. V was shortened by 3 bases and J by 0 bases, with 12 bases between the two germline ends. CDR1 PRHDT and CDR2 FYEKMQ come from the germline V gene (reference sequence). CDR3 in amino acids: CASSLKSEVSNQPQHF. CDR3 bases: TGTGCCAGCAGCTTGAAGTCGGAGGTTAGCAATCAGCCCCAGCATTTT.

This chain joins TRBV6-1 and TRBJ1-5; possibly TRBD1 for D (6 bases). The CDR3 totals 15 residues. CDR1 is MNHNS and CDR2 is SASEGT in the germline V gene. V was clipped by 2 bases and J by 3 bases, with 11 bases between them. CDR3 amino acids: CASSEIPGDNQPQHF. The CDR3 DNA is TGTGCCAGCAGTGAAATCCCAGGGGACAATCAGCCCCAGCATTTT.

The chain uses TRBV7-9 and TRBJ2-5; D is unclear. Germline CDR1 is SEHNR and CDR2 is FQNEAQ (reference sequence). Trimming removed 2 bases at V and 3 bases at J, with 10 bases between. The CDR3 totals 14 residues. CDR3 sequence (DNA): TGTGCCAGCAGCTTAACAGAAACTAAAGAGACCCAGTACTTC. Protein sequence: CASSLTETKETQYF.

V is TRBV7-9 and J is TRBJ1-1; no firm D call. CDR1 and CDR2 (germline): SEHNR, FQNEAQ (reference sequence). CDR3 length: 14 amino acids. V shed 1 base and J shed 7 bases, with 13 bases lying between them. CDR3 coding DNA: TGTGCCAGCAGCTTAGTTTGGGTTAAGGATGAAGCTTTCTTT. This sequence encodes CASSLVWVKDEAFF.

The chain joins TRBV7-7 to TRBJ2-7; D gene ambiguous. CDR1 is SSHAT and CDR2 is FNYEAQ in the germline V gene (reference sequence). V was pared by 4 bases and J by 0 bases, with 10 bases between. The CDR3 totals 14 residues. Here the CDR3 reads CASSSTVNSYEQYF. Written as DNA, the CDR3 is TGTGCCAGCAGCTCCACAGTGAACTCCTACGAGCAGTACTTC. The full variable domain, its missing parts supplied by reference TRBV7-7 and TRBJ2-7, is GAGVSQSPRYKVTKRGQDVTLRCDPISSHATLYWYQQALGQGPEFLTYFNYEAQPDKSGLPSDRFSAERPEGSISTLTIQRTEQRDSAMYRCASSSTVNSYEQYFGPGTRLTVT.

CDR3 sequence: CASSLTSGPYNEQFF. The CDR3 bases are TGTGCCAGCAGCTTAACTAGCGGGCCTTACAATGAGCAGTTCTTC. J is TRBJ2-1 and V is TRBV7-3; 7 nucleotides line up with TRBD2. The CDR3 loop spans 15 amino acids. Trimming cost V 0 bases and J 4 bases; bases outside gene matches: 3. Germline values: CDR1 SGHTA, CDR2 FQGTGA.

This chain uses TRBV11-2 with TRBJ2-7; 12 bases agree with TRBD2. The CDR3 has 17 residues. The germline V gene encodes CDR1 SGHAT and CDR2 FQNNGV. V was clipped by 5 bases and J by 3 bases; unmatched bases: 11. The CDR3 coding sequence is TGTGCCAGCAGCCCATTACGGACTAGCGGGACCTACTACGAGCAGTACTTC. It encodes CASSPLRTSGTYYEQYF.

This sequence joins TRBV13 and TRBJ2-3; 11 positions agree with TRBD2. V shed 5 bases, J shed 6 bases, and the junction held 7 bases outside the gene matches. This CDR3 has 15 amino acids. Germline CDR1 is PRHDT and CDR2 is FYEKMQ (reference sequence). The CDR3 nucleotides are TGTGCCAGCAGCAATAGCGGGAGGGCCTCTGATACGCAGTATTTT. Residues: CASSNSGRASDTQYF.

V usage is TRBV4-1 and J usage is TRBJ1-2; D remains ambiguous. Trimming took 1 base from V and 9 from J, leaving 15 bases between them. The CDR3 extends over 14 amino acids. Germline CDR1 is MGHRA and CDR2 is YSYEKL. The CDR3 DNA reads TGCGCCAGCAGCCAAGGACAAGCGGTTTACAGCTACACCTTC. Protein sequence: CASSQGQAVYSYTF.

The V and J genes are TRBV28 and TRBJ2-5; D might be TRBD1 (5 bases). The V end was cut by 3 bases, the J end by 9 bases, with 17 bases between. Germline V gene lookup returns CDR1 MDHEN and CDR2 SYDVKM. This CDR3 has 14 amino acids. The CDR3 DNA reads TGTGCCAGCAGTTTTCAGGGATTGGGTTTTGCCCAGTACTTC. It is translated as CASSFQGLGFAQYF.